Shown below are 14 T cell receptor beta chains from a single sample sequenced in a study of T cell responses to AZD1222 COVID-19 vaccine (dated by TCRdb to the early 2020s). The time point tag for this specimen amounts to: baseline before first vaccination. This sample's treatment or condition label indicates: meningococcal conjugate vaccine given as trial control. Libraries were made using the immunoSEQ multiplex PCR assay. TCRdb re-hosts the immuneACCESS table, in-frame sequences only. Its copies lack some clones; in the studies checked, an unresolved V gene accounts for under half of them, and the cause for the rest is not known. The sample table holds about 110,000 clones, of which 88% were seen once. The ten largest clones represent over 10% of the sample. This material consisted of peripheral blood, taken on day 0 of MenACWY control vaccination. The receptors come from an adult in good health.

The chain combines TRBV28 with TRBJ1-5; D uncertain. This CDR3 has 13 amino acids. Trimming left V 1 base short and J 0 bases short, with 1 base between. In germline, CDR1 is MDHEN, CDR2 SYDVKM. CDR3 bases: TGTGCCAGCAGTTTATATAGCAATCAGCCCCAGCATTTT. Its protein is CASSLYSNQPQHF.

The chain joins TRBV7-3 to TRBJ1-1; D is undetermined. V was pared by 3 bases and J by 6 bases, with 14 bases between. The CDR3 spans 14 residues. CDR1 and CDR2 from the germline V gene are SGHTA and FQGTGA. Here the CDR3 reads CASSFGLSGAEAFF. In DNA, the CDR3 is TGTGCCAGCAGCTTTGGATTATCTGGAGCTGAAGCTTTCTTT.

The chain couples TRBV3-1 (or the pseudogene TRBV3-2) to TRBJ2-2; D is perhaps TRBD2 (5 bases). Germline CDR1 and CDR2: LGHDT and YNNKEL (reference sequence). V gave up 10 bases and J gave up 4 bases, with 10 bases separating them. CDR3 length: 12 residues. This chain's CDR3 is CATQTSTGELFF. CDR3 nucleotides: TGTGCCACCCAAACTAGCACCGGGGAGCTGTTTTTT.

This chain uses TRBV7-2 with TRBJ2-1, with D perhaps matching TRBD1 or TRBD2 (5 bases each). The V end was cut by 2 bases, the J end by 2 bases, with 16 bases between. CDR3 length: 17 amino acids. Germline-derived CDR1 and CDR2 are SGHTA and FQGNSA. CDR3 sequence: CASSLSVGGTAYNEQFF. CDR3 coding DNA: TGTGCCAGCAGCTTATCAGTTGGGGGTACTGCCTACAATGAGCAGTTCTTC.

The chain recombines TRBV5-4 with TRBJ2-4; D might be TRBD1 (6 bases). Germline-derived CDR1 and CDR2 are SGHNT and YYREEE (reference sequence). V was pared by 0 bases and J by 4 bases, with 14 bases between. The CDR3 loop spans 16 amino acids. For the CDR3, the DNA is TGTGCCAGCAGCTTGGGTTTGGGACACATTAAAAACATTCAGTACTTC. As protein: CASSLGLGHIKNIQYF.

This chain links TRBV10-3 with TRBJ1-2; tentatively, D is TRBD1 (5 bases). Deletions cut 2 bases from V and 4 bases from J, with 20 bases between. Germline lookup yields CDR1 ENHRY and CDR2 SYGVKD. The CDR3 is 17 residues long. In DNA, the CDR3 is TGTGCCATCAGTGAGGCGGGGACGGGACCGGAGGGCTATGGCTACACCTTC. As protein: CAISEAGTGPEGYGYTF.

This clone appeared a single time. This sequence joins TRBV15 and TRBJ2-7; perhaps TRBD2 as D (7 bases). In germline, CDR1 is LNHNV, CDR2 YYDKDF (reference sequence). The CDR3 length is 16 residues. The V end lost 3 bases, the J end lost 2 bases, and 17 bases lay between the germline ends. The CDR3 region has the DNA TGTGCCACCAGCAGGGCGTTTGGCGGGGGCACCTACGAGCAGTACTTC. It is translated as CATSRAFGGGTYEQYF.

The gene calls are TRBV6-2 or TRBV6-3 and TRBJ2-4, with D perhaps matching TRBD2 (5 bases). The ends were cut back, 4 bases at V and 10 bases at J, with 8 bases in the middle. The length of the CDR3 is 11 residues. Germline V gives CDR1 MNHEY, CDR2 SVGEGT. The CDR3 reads CASSSSRIQYF. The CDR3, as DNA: TGTGCCAGCAGTTCTAGCCGAATTCAGTACTTC.

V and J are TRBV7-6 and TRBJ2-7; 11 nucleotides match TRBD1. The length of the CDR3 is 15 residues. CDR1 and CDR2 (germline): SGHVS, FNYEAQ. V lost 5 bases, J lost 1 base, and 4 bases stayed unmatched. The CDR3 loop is CASSPGQGVSYEQYF. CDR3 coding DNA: TGTGCCAGCAGCCCGGGACAGGGGGTGTCCTACGAGCAGTACTTC. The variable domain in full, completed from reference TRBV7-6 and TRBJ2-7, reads GAGVSQSPRYKVTKRGQDVALRCDPISGHVSLYWYRQALGQGPEFLTYFNYEAQQDKSGLPNDRFSAERPEGSISTLTIQRTEQRDSAMYRCASSPGQGVSYEQYFGPGTRLTVT.

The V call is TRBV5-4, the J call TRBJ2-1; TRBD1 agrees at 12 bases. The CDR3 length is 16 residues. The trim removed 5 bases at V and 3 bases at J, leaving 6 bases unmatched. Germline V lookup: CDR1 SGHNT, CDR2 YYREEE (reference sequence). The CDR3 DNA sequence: TGTGCCAGCAGTTGGGGACAGGGGGCGGTCTACAATGAGCAGTTCTTC. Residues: CASSWGQGAVYNEQFF.

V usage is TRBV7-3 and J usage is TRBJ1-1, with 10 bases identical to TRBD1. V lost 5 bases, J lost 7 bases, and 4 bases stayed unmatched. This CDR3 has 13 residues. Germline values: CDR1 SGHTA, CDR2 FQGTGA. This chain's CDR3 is CASSQGTGVEAFF. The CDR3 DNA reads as TGTGCCAGCAGCCAAGGGACAGGGGTTGAAGCTTTCTTT.

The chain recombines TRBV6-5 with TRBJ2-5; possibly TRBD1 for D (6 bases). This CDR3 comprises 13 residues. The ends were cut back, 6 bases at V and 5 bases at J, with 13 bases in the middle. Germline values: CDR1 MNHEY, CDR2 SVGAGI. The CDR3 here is CASRLQGLETQYF. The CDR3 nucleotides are TGTGCCAGCAGGCTACAGGGCTTGGAGACCCAGTACTTC.

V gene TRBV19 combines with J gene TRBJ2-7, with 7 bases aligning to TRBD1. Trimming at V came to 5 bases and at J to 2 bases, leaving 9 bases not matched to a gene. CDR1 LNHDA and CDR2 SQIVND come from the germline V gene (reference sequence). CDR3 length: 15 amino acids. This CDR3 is CASSRDSWDTYEQYF. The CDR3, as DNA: TGTGCCAGTAGTCGGGACAGTTGGGATACCTACGAGCAGTACTTC.

This CDR3 reads CASEIDRVAEAFF. The CDR3 nucleotides are TGTGCCAGCGAAATAGACAGGGTGGCTGAAGCTTTCTTT. V and J are TRBV6-5 and TRBJ1-1, with 7 bases fitting TRBD1. Germline V gives CDR1 MNHEY, CDR2 SVGAGI. The CDR3 contains 13 residues. The V segment lost 8 bases and the J segment 6 bases; nucleotides outside the gene matches: 9.